The 17 T cell receptor beta chains below were found in one sample sequenced in a study of cytomegalovirus exposure and HLA in healthy donors. Measured with immunoSEQ multiplex PCR; TCRdb has only the in-frame clones, and not every one. Here the sample spans 100,000 to 150,000 clones, around 94% being singletons. Sequenced input: PBMCs. Receptors were obtained from a woman aged 18-35 years in good health and CMV-seronegative.

The genes are TRBV7-9 and TRBJ1-1, with a possible D match to TRBD1 (6 bases). Germline CDR1 SEHNR, CDR2 FQNEAQ (reference sequence). Trimming removed 5 bases at V and 0 bases at J, with 13 bases between. The CDR3 runs 15 residues. The CDR3 bases are TGTGCCAGCAGCCTTAACAGGGCCTTGAACACTGAAGCTTTCTTT. Amino acid sequence: CASSLNRALNTEAFF.

The gene calls are TRBV2 and TRBJ2-3; no definite D call. In germline, CDR1 is SNHLY, CDR2 FYNNEI. CDR3 size: 14 residues. Trimming cost V 0 bases and J 5 bases, with 9 bases left between them. CDR3 sequence reads: CASSEALVGDTQYF. The CDR3 coding sequence is TGTGCCAGCAGTGAAGCCCTAGTAGGAGATACGCAGTATTTT.

The CDR3 here is CATSRGLIRDSLEKLFF. The CDR3 DNA reads as TGTGCCACCAGCAGAGGCCTGATCAGGGACAGCTTAGAAAAACTGTTTTTT. The chain is built from TRBV15 and TRBJ1-4, with 7 bases aligning to TRBD1. V gave up 1 base and J gave up 8 bases; unmatched junction bases: 13. Germline V gene sequence: CDR1 LNHNV, CDR2 YYDKDF (reference sequence). This CDR3 has 17 amino acids.

The V gene is TRBV5-1, the J gene TRBJ2-7; 9 bases agree with TRBD2. CDR1 is SGHRS, CDR2 YFSETQ, per germline. The CDR3 is made up of 15 amino acids. Trimming cost V 3 bases and J 3 bases; bases outside gene matches: 7. This CDR3 is CASSSSSGSYYEQYF. The CDR3 DNA reads as TGCGCCAGCAGCTCCAGTAGCGGGAGTTACTACGAGCAGTACTTC.

The J gene is TRBJ1-1, the V gene TRBV2; D gene uncertain. The germline V gene has CDR1 SNHLY and CDR2 FYNNEI. The CDR3 extends over 15 amino acids. V lost 5 bases to trimming and J lost 1 base, with 14 bases between them. DNA for the CDR3: TGTGCCAGCAGTTTTGAGGGAATGAGGAACACTGAAGCTTTCTTT. This encodes CASSFEGMRNTEAFF.

V usage is TRBV4-1 and J usage is TRBJ1-5; TRBD1 might be the D (6 bases). The CDR3 consists of 17 residues. The germline V gene has CDR1 MGHRA and CDR2 YSYEKL. Deletions cut 0 bases from V and 2 bases from J, with 14 bases between. The CDR3 nucleotides read TGCGCCAGCAGCCAAGATTCGACAGGTCTTGGCAATCAGCCCCAGCATTTT. Its protein is CASSQDSTGLGNQPQHF.

This chain connects TRBV7-2 to TRBJ1-4, with unresolved D. This CDR3 is built from 17 residues. Trimming took 0 bases from V and 3 from J, leaving 14 bases between them. The germline V gene has CDR1 SGHTA and CDR2 FQGNSA. This CDR3 reads CASSLALREASNEKLFF. The CDR3 DNA is TGTGCCAGCAGCTTAGCGCTTCGGGAGGCATCTAATGAAAAACTGTTTTTT.

The chain links TRBV30 to TRBJ2-5; the match to TRBD2 covers 8 bases. This CDR3 has 16 residues. Trimming cost V 5 bases and J 5 bases; bases outside gene matches: 16. Germline V gene data show CDR1 as GTSNPN and CDR2 as SVGIG (reference sequence). The CDR3 nucleotides are TGTGCCTGGGGTGCTGCCAGGGCGGGAGGTCGGGAGACCCAGTACTTC. It codes for CAWGAARAGGRETQYF.

This sequence joins TRBV5-6 and TRBJ2-1; 8 bases map to TRBD1. This CDR3 region has 16 residues. The trim removed 2 bases at V and 6 bases at J, leaving 10 bases unmatched. Looked up from germline, CDR1 is SGHDT and CDR2 is YYEEEE. DNA of the CDR3: TGTGCCAGCAGCTTTAGAACCGGGACAGGCTTCAATGAGCAGTTCTTC. Translated, it gives CASSFRTGTGFNEQFF.

The chain has TRBV11-2 and TRBJ2-7; possible D gene TRBD2, 5 bases. V lost 5 bases to trimming and J lost 0 bases, with 14 bases between them. The CDR3 covers 15 residues. Germline-derived CDR1 and CDR2 are SGHAT and FQNNGV. The CDR3 nucleotides read TGTGCCAGCAGCCTACTAGACCCGTTCTCCTACGAGCAGTACTTC. Its translation: CASSLLDPFSYEQYF.

This chain connects TRBV7-3 to TRBJ2-1, with TRBD1 identical over 10 bases. V was clipped by 2 bases and J by 5 bases; unmatched bases: 6. The CDR3 is made up of 16 amino acids. Germline V CDR1 and CDR2: SGHTA, FQGTGA. In nucleotides, the CDR3 is TGTGCCAGCAGCTTAGTGGGGACAGGGGTCCACAATGAGCAGTTCTTC. It specifies CASSLVGTGVHNEQFF. The full variable domain, its missing parts supplied by reference TRBV7-3 and TRBJ2-1, is GAGVSQTPSNKVTEKGKYVELRCDPISGHTALYWYRQSLGQGPEFLIYFQGTGAADDSGLPNDRFFAVRPEGSVSTLKIQRTERGDSAVYLCASSLVGTGVHNEQFFGPGTRLTVL.

This chain connects TRBV19 to TRBJ1-6, with D possibly TRBD1 on 6 matching bases. CDR1 is LNHDA and CDR2 is SQIVND in the germline V gene (reference sequence). The CDR3 is made up of 14 amino acids. V lost 5 bases to trimming and J lost 14 bases, with 19 bases between them. CDR3 coding DNA: TGTGCCAGTAGTCCCGATGGGACAATATTCGCCCTCCACTTT. Its translation: CASSPDGTIFALHF.

The V and J genes are TRBV11-2 and TRBJ2-7; 8 nucleotides align to TRBD1. The CDR3 covers 13 residues. Losses at the gene ends were 6 bases for V and 2 bases for J; bases not matched to a gene: 3. Germline V lookup: CDR1 SGHAT, CDR2 FQNNGV. The CDR3 region has the DNA TGTGCCAGCAGTCGGGACAGGACCTACGAGCAGTACTTC. This translates into CASSRDRTYEQYF.

This chain links TRBV19 with TRBJ2-7; D gene uncertain. V gave up 6 bases and J gave up 2 bases, with 11 bases separating them. The CDR3 has 13 residues. Germline V lookup: CDR1 LNHDA, CDR2 SQIVND (reference sequence). The CDR3 sequence: CASSLRLTYEQYF. The CDR3 nucleotides are TGTGCCAGTAGCCTGAGACTTACCTACGAGCAGTACTTC.

V and J are TRBV10-2 and TRBJ2-5; TRBD2 might be the D (6 bases). This CDR3 spans 12 amino acids. Per germline, CDR1 WSHSY and CDR2 SAAADI. Trimming took 3 bases from V and 8 from J, leaving 10 bases between them. The CDR3 reads CASSDSGLTQYF. CDR3 nucleotide sequence: TGCGCCAGCAGTGATTCGGGACTTACCCAGTACTTC.

The chain links TRBV5-1 to TRBJ2-5; the D is unclear. The CDR3 runs to 15 residues. The germline gives CDR1 SGHRS, CDR2 YFSETQ. Trimming took 1 base from V and 5 from J, leaving 15 bases between them. CDR3 residues: CASSLSLEAGETQYF. The CDR3 DNA reads as TGCGCCAGCAGCTTGAGCCTTGAGGCTGGGGAGACCCAGTACTTC.

This rearrangement joins TRBV27 to TRBJ1-6; weak D call: TRBD1 (6 bases). The CDR3 totals 13 residues. V lost 6 bases, J lost 7 bases, and 10 bases lay in between. The germline V gene has CDR1 MNHEY and CDR2 SMNVEV (reference sequence). CDR3 nucleotides: TGTGCCAGCAGACCCCAGGGGAATTCACCCCTCCACTTT. It translates to CASRPQGNSPLHF.